These 2 T cell receptor beta chains originate from one sample sequenced in a study of shared clonotypes between healthy human individuals. Terminally differentiated effector memory CD45RA+ cells were excluded from the naive CD8 cells, which were CD45RO-negative and positively selected for CCR7. Measured with immunoSEQ multiplex PCR; TCRdb has only the in-frame clones, and not every one. The profile covers under 2,000,000 clones, with around 96% appearing a single time and roughly 1% taken by the ten largest. Material for sequencing was naive CD8+ T cells sorted from blood. All receptors derive from a man between 18 and 29 years old in good health.

The chain employs TRBV27 and TRBJ2-7, with 7 bases fitting TRBD1. The germline gives CDR1 MNHEY, CDR2 SMNVEV (reference sequence). This CDR3 comprises 13 residues. Unmatched junction bases numbered 6, after V lost 7 bases and J lost 3 bases. CDR3: CASNFRDSYEQYF. CDR3 sequence (DNA): TGTGCCAGCAACTTCCGGGACAGCTACGAGCAGTACTTC.

The rearrangement links TRBV5-5 to TRBJ2-2; 9 bases map to TRBD2. The CDR3 is 17 residues long. V shed 0 bases and J 6 bases; nucleotides not matched to a gene: 9. CDR1 and CDR2 from the germline V gene are SGHKS and YYEKEE (reference sequence). CDR3 bases: TGTGCCAGCAGCTTGGTCGGCGGGAGGGCCCTCGCCGGGGAGCTGTTTTTT. As protein: CASSLVGGRALAGELFF. Together with reference TRBV5-5 and TRBJ2-2, the CDR3 gives the full variable domain: DAGVTQSPTHLIKTRGQQVTLRCSPISGHKSVSWYQQVLGQGPQFIFQYYEKEERGRGNFPDRFSARQFPNYSSELNVNALLLGDSALYLCASSLVGGRALAGELFFGEGSRLTVL.